Listed here are 16 T cell receptor beta chains from one sample, sequenced in a study of Tregs in tolerant kidney transplant recipients (dated by TCRdb to between 2017 and 2020). Their recognized antigens are unknown. Libraries were prepared through the immunoSEQ multiplex PCR assay. TCRdb obtained this table from immuneACCESS and retained in-frame rearrangements with V and J assigned. These tables miss some clones; where compared with another copy, unresolved V genes account for less than half of the shortfall, and the remainder is unexplained. The sample table shows some 2,400 clones, and 40% to 50% are seen once. Under 9% of the sample belongs to the ten largest clones. Specimen: Tregs from blood cultured with allogeneic cells. Source of these receptors: a human donor in good health.

This clone is judged medium-sized. The gene calls are TRBV7-9 and TRBJ1-5, with D perhaps matching TRBD1 (5 bases). The V gene lost 5 bases and the J gene lost 5 bases, with 19 bases spanning the gap. CDR3 length: 16 amino acids. Germline assignment: CDR1 SEHNR and CDR2 FQNEAQ (reference sequence). The CDR3 nucleotides read TGTGCCAGCAGCCCAACAGGAAACTTCCTTGATCAGCCCCAGCATTTT. It encodes CASSPTGNFLDQPQHF.

This chain joins TRBV6-6 and TRBJ2-7; 10 positions match TRBD2. V shed 6 bases, J shed 6 bases, and the junction held 11 bases outside the gene matches. This CDR3 spans 15 amino acids. Germline loops: CDR1 MNHNY, CDR2 SVGAGI (reference sequence). The CDR3 DNA reads TGTGCCAGCAGGCTAGCGGGGGCCGGCGGGTCCGAGCAGTACTTC. Protein product: CASRLAGAGGSEQYF.

This clone was seen a few times. The J gene is TRBJ2-3, the V gene TRBV7-2; perhaps TRBD1 as D (7 bases). In germline, CDR1 is SGHTA, CDR2 FQGNSA. The CDR3 is made up of 16 amino acids. V was cut by 9 bases and J by 4 bases, with 23 bases left in between. For the CDR3, the DNA is TGTGCCAGGGGACAGTTTTCTAGCGTCTTCCCAGATACGCAGTATTTT. Protein sequence: CARGQFSSVFPDTQYF.

There are a few counts of this clone. The chain joins TRBV2 to TRBJ1-1, with 7 bases fitting TRBD1. Losses at the gene ends were 7 bases for V and 6 bases for J; bases not matched to a gene: 14. The CDR3 sequence is 15 residues long. CDR1 and CDR2 (germline): SNHLY, FYNNEI. The CDR3 nucleotides read TGTGCCAGCACTCTTACCCCGGAGGGGGCGGCTGAAGCTTTCTTT. Encoded protein: CASTLTPEGAAEAFF. The variable domain in full, with the rest retrieved from reference TRBV2 and TRBJ1-1, is EPEVTQTPSHQVTQMGQEVILRCVPISNHLYFYWYRQILGQKVEFLVSFYNNEISEKSEIFDDQFSVERPDGSNFTLKIRSTKLEDSAMYFCASTLTPEGAAEAFFGQGTRLTVV.

The chain couples TRBV5-1 to TRBJ2-3; TRBD1 matches 7 bases. The CDR3 spans 15 residues. Germline CDR1 reads SGHRS; CDR2 reads YFSETQ. V shed 5 bases and J 2 bases; nucleotides not matched to a gene: 8. CDR3 DNA sequence: TGCGCCAGCAGACACGGGACAGAGTACACAGATACGCAGTATTTT. Translation gives CASRHGTEYTDTQYF.

There are a few counts of this clone. This chain uses TRBV11-2 with TRBJ2-3, with D perhaps assigned TRBD1 or TRBD2 (5 bases each). V gave up 3 bases and J gave up 1 base, with 8 bases separating them. Germline V gives CDR1 SGHAT, CDR2 FQNNGV. The CDR3 is 14 amino acids. The CDR3 loop reads CASSFRGGTDTQYF. In DNA form, the CDR3 reads TGTGCCAGCAGCTTCAGAGGGGGCACAGATACGCAGTATTTT.

This clone was seen a handful of times. The V and J genes are TRBV19 and TRBJ2-7; D gene uncertain. The CDR3 is 11 amino acids. Trimming shortened V by 3 bases and J by 4 bases, and 4 bases separated the two germline ends. Germline CDR1 reads LNHDA; CDR2 reads SQIVND (reference sequence). CDR3 in DNA: TGTGCCAGTAGTATGGGGTACGAGCAGTACTTC. Translation: CASSMGYEQYF.

The V call is TRBV7-3, the J call TRBJ2-3; 9 bases align to TRBD2. Per the germline V gene, CDR1 is SGHTA and CDR2 is FQGTGA. This CDR3 region has 15 residues. The V segment lost 5 bases and the J segment 5 bases; nucleotides outside the gene matches: 8. The CDR3 sequence is CASSALAGVVDTQYF. For the CDR3, the DNA is TGTGCCAGCAGCGCCTTAGCGGGAGTGGTAGATACGCAGTATTTT.

In this sample, this clone is medium-sized (0.01 to 0.1%). J is TRBJ2-7 and V is TRBV2; D is uncertain. V dropped 1 base and J dropped 4 bases, with 8 bases sitting between them. Germline CDR1 is SNHLY and CDR2 is FYNNEI. This CDR3 is 13 amino acids long. This CDR3 reads CASSEEHYYEQYF. The CDR3 nucleotides read TGTGCCAGCAGTGAAGAACATTATTACGAGCAGTACTTC.

This chain connects TRBV18 to TRBJ1-4; the D is unclear. CDR3 size: 14 residues. Per the germline V gene, CDR1 is KGHSH and CDR2 is LQKENI. The V end was cut by 1 base, the J end by 7 bases, with 10 bases between. In DNA form, the CDR3 reads TGTGCCAGCTCACCACAGGGCCGAGGTGAAAAACTGTTTTTT. Amino acids: CASSPQGRGEKLFF.

The rearrangement links TRBV6-1 to TRBJ1-2, with 10 bases matching TRBD1. J lost 4 bases, V lost 6 bases, and 8 bases had no gene match. The length of the CDR3 is 15 residues. Germline CDR1 and CDR2: MNHNS and SASEGT. The CDR3 protein is CASRLGQGGIYGYTF. Written as DNA, the CDR3 is TGTGCCAGCAGACTAGGACAGGGGGGAATCTATGGCTACACCTTC.

This clone is classed as medium-sized. V is TRBV18 and J is TRBJ2-1; a possible D gene is TRBD1 (5 bases). This CDR3 is 15 amino acids long. Trimming took off 2 bases at V and 3 bases at J, with 11 bases between the two ends. The germline CDR1 and CDR2 sequences are KGHSH and LQKENI. CDR3 in amino acids: CASSPSQGNYNEQFF. The CDR3 nucleotides read TGTGCCAGCTCACCATCCCAGGGTAACTACAATGAGCAGTTCTTC.

V usage is TRBV2 and J usage is TRBJ1-1; D remains ambiguous. From germline, CDR1 is SNHLY and CDR2 FYNNEI. This CDR3 contains 12 residues. V lost 4 bases, J lost 1 base, and 4 bases lay in between. Here the CDR3 DNA reads TGTGCCAGCAGTGCTCAGAACACTGAAGCTTTCTTT. This translates into CASSAQNTEAFF.

Only a few counts were recorded for this clone. The chain links TRBV28 to TRBJ2-1, with 7 nucleotides matching TRBD2. The CDR3 is made up of 14 amino acids. Losses at the gene ends were 5 bases for V and 6 bases for J; bases not matched to a gene: 7. CDR1 is MDHEN, CDR2 SYDVKM, per germline. CDR3 DNA: TGTGCCAGCAGTCCTCCGGGACTATTCAATGAGCAGTTCTTC. Translated: CASSPPGLFNEQFF.

V and J are TRBV7-8 and TRBJ1-4, with 12 bases that match TRBD1. The CDR3 contains 17 residues. With V trimmed by 5 bases and J by 10 bases, 14 bases remained unmatched. The germline gives CDR1 SGHVS, CDR2 FQNEAQ. The CDR3 loop is CASSLGTGGVYTSKLFF. CDR3 coding DNA: TGTGCCAGCAGCCTTGGGACAGGGGGCGTGTATACGTCAAAACTGTTTTTT.

V is TRBV30 and J is TRBJ2-3; D is unresolved. Trimming left V 7 bases short and J 6 bases short, with 11 bases between. This CDR3 region has 11 residues. In germline, CDR1 is GTSNPN, CDR2 SVGIG (reference sequence). In DNA, the CDR3 is TGTGCCTACGCGACCCTCGATACGCAGTATTTT. It is translated as CAYATLDTQYF.